Each of the 21 T cell receptor beta chains below was sequenced from the same sample in a study of blood T cell repertoires in COVID-19. Some clones are missing from TCRdb's copy, which holds only in-frame ones; the method was immunoSEQ multiplex PCR. Of 35,000 or so clones listed, roughly four fifths are singletons. Sequencing used peripheral blood. The receptors were gathered from a human donor in a cohort sampled during active or convalescent COVID-19. The donor label of this sample is uncertain.

The V call is TRBV19, the J call TRBJ1-2, with 9 bases matching TRBD1. J gave up 4 bases and V 10 bases, and 10 bases lay outside the gene matches. The CDR3 runs 14 residues. Germline lookup yields CDR1 LNHDA and CDR2 SQIVND (reference sequence). This CDR3 reads CATRDREIGYGYTF. The CDR3 DNA follows: TGTGCCACTAGGGACAGGGAAATCGGCTATGGCTACACCTTC.

This clone was detected once. The chain combines TRBV6-6 with TRBJ1-1, with 7 bases matching TRBD1. From germline, CDR1 is MNHNY and CDR2 SVGAGI (reference sequence). The CDR3 is made up of 13 amino acids. The J segment lost 6 bases and the V segment lost 6 bases, leaving 7 bases of the junction unmatched. The CDR3 loop is CASSPPTGAEAFF. CDR3 sequence (DNA): TGTGCCAGCAGCCCGCCCACAGGGGCTGAAGCTTTCTTT.

DNA for the CDR3: TGTGCCAGCAGCTCCCTAGCGGGACCCTACAATGAGCAGTTCTTC. As protein: CASSSLAGPYNEQFF. This rearrangement joins TRBV7-3 to TRBJ2-1, with TRBD2 matching 9 bases. Germline values: CDR1 SGHTA, CDR2 FQGTGA. This CDR3 spans 15 amino acids. V trimming: 4 bases; J trimming: 2 bases; junction bases outside the gene matches: 3.

The chain couples TRBV28 to TRBJ2-2; TRBD2 matches at 9 bases. The CDR3 sequence is 14 residues long. Germline V gene lookup returns CDR1 MDHEN and CDR2 SYDVKM. V shed 3 bases, J shed 7 bases, and the junction held 3 bases outside the gene matches. The CDR3 coding sequence is TGTGCCAGCAGTTTGGCGGGAGGGCACGGGGAGCTGTTTTTT. Translated, it gives CASSLAGGHGELFF. The variable domain in full, completed from reference TRBV28 and TRBJ2-2, reads DVKVTQSSRYLVKRTGEKVFLECVQDMDHENMFWYRQDPGLGLRLIYFSYDVKMKEKGDIPEGYSVSREKKERFSLILESASTNQTSMYLCASSLAGGHGELFFGEGSRLTVL.

The chain is built from TRBV7-2 and TRBJ2-3; D perhaps matches TRBD2 (5 bases). CDR1 is SGHTA and CDR2 is FQGNSA in the germline V gene. V was shortened by 0 bases and J by 1 base, with 11 bases between the two germline ends. The CDR3 totals 16 residues. CDR3 nucleotide sequence: TGTGCCAGCAGCTTAGCGAGGGCTCGTCGCACAGATACGCAGTATTTT. It is translated as CASSLARARRTDTQYF.

The chain employs TRBV6-5 and TRBJ1-5; D perhaps matches TRBD1 (5 bases). This CDR3 spans 15 amino acids. Deletions cut 6 bases from V and 0 bases from J, with 12 bases between. The germline V gene has CDR1 MNHEY and CDR2 SVGAGI. The CDR3 loop reads CASRGAGPSNQPQHF. The CDR3, as DNA: TGTGCCAGCAGAGGTGCAGGGCCTAGCAATCAGCCCCAGCATTTT.

This clone was seen just once. The rearrangement links TRBV6-2 or TRBV6-3 to TRBJ2-5; D not certain. The length of the CDR3 is 14 residues. V dropped 4 bases and J dropped 7 bases, with 16 bases sitting between them. Germline V gene sequence: CDR1 MNHEY, CDR2 SVGEGT. As DNA, the CDR3 is TGTGCCAGCAGTTTTCAGAAAGGCCGCGGGACCCAGTACTTC. This encodes CASSFQKGRGTQYF.

This chain uses TRBV5-8 with TRBJ2-6; unclear D gene. There are 13 residues in the CDR3. From germline, CDR1 is SGHTS and CDR2 YDEGEE. Trimming shortened V by 5 bases and J by 4 bases, and 7 bases separated the two germline ends. CDR3 protein: CASSRTGANVLTF. CDR3 in DNA: TGTGCCAGCAGTCGAACAGGGGCCAACGTCCTGACTTTC.

The chain recombines TRBV29-1 with TRBJ2-3; D might be TRBD2 (6 bases). Germline CDR1 is SQVTM and CDR2 is ANQGSEA. This CDR3 contains 15 residues. The V and J ends lost 7 bases and 3 bases respectively, with 20 bases between them. This CDR3 reads CSAYKSGGRTDTQYF. In DNA, the CDR3 is TGCAGCGCCTACAAGAGCGGAGGGAGGACAGATACGCAGTATTTT.

The chain joins TRBV27 to TRBJ2-7; TRBD1 matches 10 bases. The CDR3 sequence is 15 residues long. V trimming: 3 bases; J trimming: 6 bases; junction bases outside the gene matches: 8. Looked up from germline, CDR1 is MNHEY and CDR2 is SMNVEV (reference sequence). CDR3 protein: CASSFRATGGIEQYF. The CDR3 nucleotides are TGTGCCAGCAGTTTCAGGGCGACAGGGGGCATCGAGCAGTACTTC.

J is TRBJ2-7 and V is TRBV11-2; D may be TRBD1 (6 bases). Germline CDR1 is SGHAT and CDR2 is FQNNGV. This CDR3 spans 15 amino acids. The germline V and J ends were trimmed by 3 bases and 4 bases, with 16 bases remaining between them. The CDR3 loop reads CASSFLRDKPYEQYF. DNA for the CDR3: TGTGCCAGCAGCTTCCTACGGGACAAGCCATACGAGCAGTACTTC.

This sequence joins TRBV6-5 and TRBJ1-3; 8 bases fit TRBD1. The germline CDR1 and CDR2 sequences are MNHEY and SVGAGI. Trimming removed 5 bases from V and 5 bases from J; junction bases left unmatched: 8. The CDR3 loop spans 15 amino acids. CDR3 protein: CASSRLQGARNTIYF. The CDR3 DNA reads TGTGCCAGCAGTCGACTTCAGGGGGCAAGAAACACCATATATTTT.

This clone has just one count. This sequence joins TRBV6-4 and TRBJ2-2; D is perhaps TRBD2 (5 bases). V gave up 4 bases and J gave up 6 bases, with 9 bases separating them. The CDR3 has 13 residues. Germline lookup yields CDR1 MRHNA and CDR2 SNTAGT. CDR3 bases: TGTGCCAGCAGTGGTACTAGTTCCGGGGAGCTGTTTTTT. As protein: CASSGTSSGELFF.

V and J are TRBV28 and TRBJ2-1, with 11 bases that match TRBD2. Trimming at V came to 4 bases and at J to 4 bases, leaving 6 bases not matched to a gene. The CDR3 sequence is 16 residues long. Germline lookup yields CDR1 MDHEN and CDR2 SYDVKM. This chain's CDR3 is CASSSPTSGSYNEQFF. The CDR3 DNA reads as TGTGCCAGCAGTTCACCCACTAGCGGGAGTTACAATGAGCAGTTCTTC.

The V call is TRBV2, the J call TRBJ2-3; tentative D call: TRBD2 (6 bases). Germline assignment: CDR1 SNHLY and CDR2 FYNNEI. Between the trimmed V and J ends, which lost 7 bases and 9 bases, there was a span of 14 bases. The CDR3 length is 12 residues. The chain's CDR3 is CASKEGIGTQYF. The CDR3 DNA reads as TGTGCCAGCAAGGAGGGTATAGGGACGCAGTATTTT.

The chain recombines TRBV11-2 with TRBJ2-5; 11 positions match TRBD2. Germline lookup yields CDR1 SGHAT and CDR2 FQNNGV. This CDR3 comprises 15 residues. Germline trimming cut 6 bases from V and 2 bases from J; bases unmatched to any gene: 5. The CDR3 spells CASRKLAGDQETQYF. CDR3 sequence (DNA): TGTGCCAGCAGGAAACTAGCGGGAGATCAAGAGACCCAGTACTTC.

J is TRBJ2-7 and V is TRBV18, with TRBD1 matching 7 bases. Germline CDR1 reads KGHSH; CDR2 reads LQKENI. The J segment lost 3 bases and the V segment lost 5 bases, leaving 7 bases of the junction unmatched. The CDR3 runs to 14 residues. DNA of the CDR3: TGTGCCAGCTCAGGGACAGCCGAACTCTACGAGCAGTACTTC. Encoded protein: CASSGTAELYEQYF.

A few counts support this clone. The V call is TRBV15, the J call TRBJ1-1; D is undetermined. CDR1 and CDR2 from the germline V gene are LNHNV and YYDKDF (reference sequence). The ends were cut back, 2 bases at V and 2 bases at J, with 12 bases in the middle. The CDR3 covers 15 residues. For the CDR3, the DNA is TGTGCCACCAGCAGAATAGCAGTAGGCAACACTGAAGCTTTCTTT. The encoded protein is CATSRIAVGNTEAFF.

The J gene is TRBJ2-2, the V gene TRBV9, with D perhaps TRBD1 (6 bases). The CDR3 runs to 16 residues. The V end lost 4 bases, the J end lost 1 base, and 14 bases lay between the germline ends. Germline V gene lookup returns CDR1 SGDLS and CDR2 YYNGEE. The CDR3 is CASSLLGGQNTGELFF. The CDR3 DNA follows: TGTGCCAGCAGCCTCCTAGGGGGACAGAACACCGGGGAGCTGTTTTTT. The variable domain in full, completed from reference TRBV9 and TRBJ2-2, reads DSGVTQTPKHLITATGQRVTLRCSPRSGDLSVYWYQQSLDQGLQFLIQYYNGEERAKGNILERFSAQQFPDLHSELNLSSLELGDSALYFCASSLLGGQNTGELFFGEGSRLTVL.

The V call is TRBV10-3, the J call TRBJ1-1; TRBD1 agrees at 7 bases. Germline loops: CDR1 ENHRY, CDR2 SYGVKD. The ends lost 8 bases at V and 2 bases at J; junction bases unmatched: 5. CDR3 length: 13 residues. As DNA, the CDR3 is TGTGCCATCTGGGACAGTAAAAACACTGAAGCTTTCTTT. Translation gives CAIWDSKNTEAFF.

The rearrangement joins TRBV5-1 to TRBJ1-5; 8 positions match TRBD1. J gave up 1 base and V 1 base, and 1 base lay outside the gene matches. Germline assignment: CDR1 SGHRS and CDR2 YFSETQ. The CDR3 covers 15 residues. Here the CDR3 DNA reads TGCGCCAGCAGCTTGTCAGGGGGCAGCAATCAGCCCCAGCATTTT. The encoded protein is CASSLSGGSNQPQHF.